This T cell receptor beta chain was sequenced in a study of radiotherapy plus CTLA-4 blockade in lung cancer. Sequencing was performed with immunoSEQ multiplex PCR; in TCRdb, only in-frame clones are kept and a portion is missing. The table has several thousand clones, roughly 84% seen once. Germline CDR1 reads LGHNA; CDR2 reads YNFKEQ. V was clipped by 0 bases and J by 8 bases, with 16 bases between them. There are 15 residues in the CDR3. On this clone itself: The antigen remains undetermined.

Study findings and constraints: Blood-borne expansion of tumor-derived TCR clones followed radiotherapy plus ipilimumab. Early blood T cell clone dynamics reportedly forecast response best, with interferon-beta.

The material was tumor tissue, obtained from a patient treated with radiotherapy plus ipilimumab. The receptor was derived from a human donor with non-small cell lung cancer that progressed on radiotherapy plus ipilimumab. This chain uses TRBV4-2 with TRBJ1-2; no clear D gene. In nucleotides, the CDR3 is TGTGCCAGCAGCCAAGATATGGAGCCCGGAGCCGGCTACACCTTC. It translates to CASSQDMEPGAGYTF.